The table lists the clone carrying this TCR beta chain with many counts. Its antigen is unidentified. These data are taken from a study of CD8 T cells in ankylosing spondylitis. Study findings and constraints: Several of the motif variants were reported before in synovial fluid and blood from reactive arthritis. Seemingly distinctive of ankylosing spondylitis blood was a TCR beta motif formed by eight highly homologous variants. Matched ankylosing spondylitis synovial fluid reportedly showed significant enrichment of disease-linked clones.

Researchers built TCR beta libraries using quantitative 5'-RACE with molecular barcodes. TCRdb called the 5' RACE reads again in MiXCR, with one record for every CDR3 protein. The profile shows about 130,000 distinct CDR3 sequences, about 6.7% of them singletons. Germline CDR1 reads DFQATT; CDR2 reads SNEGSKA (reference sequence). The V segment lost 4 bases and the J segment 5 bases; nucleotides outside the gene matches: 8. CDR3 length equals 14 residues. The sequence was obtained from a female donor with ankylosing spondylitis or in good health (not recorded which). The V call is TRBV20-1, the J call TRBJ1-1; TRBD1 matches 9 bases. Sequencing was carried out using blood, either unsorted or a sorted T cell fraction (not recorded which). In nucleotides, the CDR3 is TGCAGTGCTAAAGACGACAGGGGGTGGACTGAAGCTTTCTTT. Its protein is CSAKDDRGWTEAFF.